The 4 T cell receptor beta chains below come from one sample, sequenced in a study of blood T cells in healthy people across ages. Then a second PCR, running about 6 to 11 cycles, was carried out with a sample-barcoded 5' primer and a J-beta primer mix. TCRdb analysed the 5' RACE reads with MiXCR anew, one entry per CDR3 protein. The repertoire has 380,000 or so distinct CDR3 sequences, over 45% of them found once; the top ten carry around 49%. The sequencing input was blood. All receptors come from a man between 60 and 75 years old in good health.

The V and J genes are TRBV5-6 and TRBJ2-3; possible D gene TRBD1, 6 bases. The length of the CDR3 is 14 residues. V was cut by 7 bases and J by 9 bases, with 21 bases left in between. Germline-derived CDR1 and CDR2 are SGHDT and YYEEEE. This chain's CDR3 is CASFRDTPSRTQYF. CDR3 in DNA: TGTGCCAGCTTTAGGGACACCCCCTCTAGAACGCAGTATTTT.

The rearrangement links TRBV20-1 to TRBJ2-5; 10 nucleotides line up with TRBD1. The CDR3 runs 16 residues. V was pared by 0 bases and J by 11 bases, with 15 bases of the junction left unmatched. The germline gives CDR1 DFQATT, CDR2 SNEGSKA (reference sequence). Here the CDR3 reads CSARDGRQGALGQQYF. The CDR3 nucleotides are TGCAGTGCTAGAGATGGGAGACAGGGGGCGCTAGGACAGCAGTACTTC.

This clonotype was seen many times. The CDR3 sequence is CSVRTGVVSYEQYF. CDR3 in DNA: TGCAGCGTTCGAACAGGGGTCGTCTCCTACGAGCAGTACTTC. The chain has TRBV29-1 and TRBJ2-7; 7 bases fit TRBD1. Germline-derived CDR1 and CDR2 are SQVTM and ANQGSEA. This CDR3 comprises 14 residues. Trimming at V came to 5 bases and at J to 0 bases, leaving 7 bases not matched to a gene.

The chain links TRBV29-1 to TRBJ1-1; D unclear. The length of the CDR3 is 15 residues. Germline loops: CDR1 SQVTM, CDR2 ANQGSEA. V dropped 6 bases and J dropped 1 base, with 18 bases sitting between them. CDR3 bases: TGCAGCGTGAAGAATCCGGGCCATGGGAACACTGAAGCTTTCTTT. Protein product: CSVKNPGHGNTEAFF.